Listed here are 16 T cell receptor beta chains from one sample, sequenced in a study of blood T cells in healthy people across ages. Using a J-beta primer mix together with a sample-barcoded 5' primer, a second PCR was run for roughly 6 to 12 cycles. TCRdb independently ran MiXCR on the 5' RACE reads; one entry per CDR3 protein. The sample holds about 1.5 million distinct CDR3 sequences, approximately 42% seen once. The specimen sequenced was blood. Receptors originate from a woman aged 18 to 35 in good health.

This clonotype came up a few times. V usage is TRBV12-3 or TRBV12-4 and J usage is TRBJ1-4, with 10 bases identical to TRBD1. Trimming at V came to 8 bases and at J to 4 bases, leaving 7 bases not matched to a gene. The CDR3 is made up of 15 amino acids. The CDR3 region has the DNA TGTGCCAGCTCGCCGGGACAGGGGTATAATGAAAAACTGTTTTTT. Its protein is CASSPGQGYNEKLFF.

This chain joins TRBV5-1 and TRBJ1-2; possible D gene TRBD1, 6 bases. With 3 bases removed from V and 8 bases from J, the gap between germline ends came to 17 bases. This CDR3 has 14 amino acids. Per germline, CDR1 SGHRS and CDR2 YFSETQ. This CDR3 is CASSSRDAGAGYTF. CDR3 in DNA: TGCGCCAGCAGCTCTCGAGACGCAGGGGCCGGCTACACCTTC.

This chain joins TRBV20-1 and TRBJ1-2; TRBD1 matches 7 bases. The CDR3 loop spans 14 amino acids. CDR1 and CDR2 (germline): DFQATT, SNEGSKA (reference sequence). The ends lost 2 bases at V and 3 bases at J; junction bases unmatched: 6. Here the CDR3 reads CSARSWQGDYGYTF. The CDR3 DNA sequence: TGCAGTGCTAGAAGCTGGCAGGGGGACTATGGCTACACCTTC.

The V gene is TRBV4-3, the J gene TRBJ2-7; 9 nucleotides line up with TRBD2. Germline V gene lookup returns CDR1 LGHNA and CDR2 YSLEER. The V and J ends lost 2 bases and 2 bases, in that order; junction bases with no gene match: 4. The CDR3 loop spans 15 amino acids. The CDR3 region is CASSQMTSGTYEQYF. The CDR3 coding sequence is TGCGCCAGCAGCCAAATGACTAGCGGAACCTACGAGCAGTACTTC.

This clonotype was seen a few times. The rearrangement uses TRBV7-9 and TRBJ2-7, with D possibly TRBD1 on 6 matching bases. The length of the CDR3 is 14 residues. The germline V gene has CDR1 SEHNR and CDR2 FQNEAQ (reference sequence). Trimming cost V 5 bases and J 8 bases, with 19 bases left between them. The chain's CDR3 is CASSLGAAQRKQYF. In nucleotides, the CDR3 is TGTGCCAGCAGCCTGGGGGCAGCCCAAAGGAAGCAGTACTTC.

The V gene is TRBV7-3, the J gene TRBJ1-1, with D perhaps matching TRBD1 (6 bases). CDR1 and CDR2 (germline): SGHTA, FQGTGA. CDR3 size: 14 residues. The ends were cut back, 1 base at V and 5 bases at J, with 11 bases in the middle. The CDR3, as DNA: TGTGCCAGCAGCTTAAAAGGGGGAGAAACTGAAGCTTTCTTT. Its protein is CASSLKGGETEAFF. Together with reference TRBV7-3 and TRBJ1-1, the CDR3 gives the full variable domain: GAGVSQTPSNKVTEKGKYVELRCDPISGHTALYWYRQSLGQGPEFLIYFQGTGAADDSGLPNDRFFAVRPEGSVSTLKIQRTERGDSAVYLCASSLKGGETEAFFGQGTRLTVV.

A note on this clonotype: Mismatch with germline at one junction end may stem from a read error. This sequence joins TRBV7-2 and TRBJ2-3, with 9 positions matching TRBD2. CDR1 and CDR2 (germline): SGHTA, FQGNSA. This CDR3 comprises 14 residues. CDR3 amino acids: CASTLAGVTDTQYF. As DNA, the CDR3 is TGTGCCAGCACCTTAGCGGGAGTCACAGATACGCAGTATTTT.

The sample holds a few counts of this clonotype. V and J are TRBV6-6 and TRBJ2-1; 13 positions match TRBD2. Germline lookup yields CDR1 MNHNY and CDR2 SVGAGI (reference sequence). V was clipped by 0 bases and J by 7 bases; unmatched bases: 6. This CDR3 comprises 17 residues. CDR3 residues: CASSYSMTSGGFNEQFF. The CDR3 nucleotides are TGTGCCAGCAGTTACTCGATGACTAGCGGGGGGTTTAATGAGCAGTTCTTC.

The V call is TRBV11-2, the J call TRBJ2-1, with 8 bases lining up with TRBD1. CDR1 is SGHAT and CDR2 is FQNNGV in the germline V gene. CDR3 length: 18 residues. With V trimmed by 4 bases and J by 3 bases, 14 bases remained unmatched. The CDR3 is CASSSRRTGIHVYNEQFF. The CDR3 region has the DNA TGTGCCAGCAGCTCTCGAAGGACAGGGATTCATGTCTACAATGAGCAGTTCTTC.

Details on this clonotype: A much larger clone is a single base away; this may be a read error. V and J are TRBV27 and TRBJ2-1; 7 bases align to TRBD2. This CDR3 spans 15 amino acids. With V trimmed by 5 bases and J by 5 bases, 9 bases remained unmatched. From germline, CDR1 is MNHEY and CDR2 SMNVEV (reference sequence). In DNA, the CDR3 is TGTGCCAGCAGTACGGGACGAGCGGGGAACAATGAGCAGTTCTTC. The encoded protein is CASSTGRAGNNEQFF.

The chain combines TRBV7-2 with TRBJ2-5, with no clear D. CDR1 is SGHTA and CDR2 is FQGNSA in the germline V gene. Trimming removed 5 bases from V and 10 bases from J, with 17 bases in between. The CDR3 consists of 13 residues. The CDR3 DNA reads as TGTGCCAGCAGCGTAGAAGGTGAATGGGACCAGTACTTC. Protein: CASSVEGEWDQYF.

V gene TRBV24-1 combines with J gene TRBJ2-1; weak D call: TRBD2 (6 bases). Germline CDR1 reads KGHDR; CDR2 reads SFDVKD. The CDR3 runs to 19 residues. V lost 2 bases and J 7 bases, leaving 26 bases between the germline ends. The CDR3 sequence is CATSDWDWGTQARGNEQFF. Written as DNA, the CDR3 is TGTGCCACCAGTGATTGGGACTGGGGCACCCAAGCGAGAGGGAATGAGCAGTTCTTC.

This clonotype has a handful of counts. The rearrangement joins TRBV27 to TRBJ2-1, with TRBD2 identical over 9 bases. Germline V CDR1 and CDR2: MNHEY, SMNVEV (reference sequence). CDR3 length equals 16 residues. The junction had 9 bases not matched to a gene; V was cut back by 2 bases and J by 7 bases. This CDR3 reads CASSLASPSGINEQFF. The CDR3 DNA is TGTGCCAGCAGTTTAGCTTCCCCTAGCGGGATTAATGAGCAGTTCTTC.

This chain uses TRBV7-9 with TRBJ2-1; no definite D call. This CDR3 contains 13 residues. Trimming cost V 1 base and J 6 bases, with 7 bases left between them. CDR1 is SEHNR and CDR2 is FQNEAQ in the germline V gene (reference sequence). CDR3 in DNA: TGTGCCAGCAGCTTAGACGTCCGCAATGAGCAGTTCTTC. Amino acid sequence: CASSLDVRNEQFF.

The chain carries TRBV29-1 and TRBJ2-7, with 10 nucleotides matching TRBD2. The V and J ends lost 4 bases and 3 bases, in that order; junction bases with no gene match: 3. CDR3 length: 13 amino acids. Germline loops: CDR1 SQVTM, CDR2 ANQGSEA. The CDR3 reads CSVAGTSVYEQYF. In DNA form, the CDR3 reads TGCAGCGTTGCCGGGACTAGCGTCTACGAGCAGTACTTC.

The chain employs TRBV4-1 and TRBJ2-5; maybe TRBD2 (6 bases). Germline V lookup: CDR1 MGHRA, CDR2 YSYEKL. The CDR3 has 14 residues. Trimming took off 4 bases at V and 4 bases at J, with 13 bases between the two ends. The CDR3 nucleotides are TGCGCCAGCAGCCTGACTAGTTGGGGAGAGACCCAGTACTTC. This translates into CASSLTSWGETQYF.